This T cell receptor beta chain was recorded in a study of OX40 agonist ivuxolimab in advanced cancers. Across the study: At 0.01 to 10 mg/kg, ivuxolimab was administered intravenously to patients every 2 weeks. Study conclusions and caveats: At 0.1 to 3.0 mg/kg and by week 6, clonal expansion occurred in CD4+ and CD8+ blood T cells.

Only in-frame clones appear in the TCRdb table, and some are missing; sequencing was by immunoSEQ multiplex PCR. The repertoire includes 60,000 or so clones, approximately 91% of them detected once, and roughly 5% sits in the top ten. Deletions cut 6 bases from V and 0 bases from J, with 11 bases between. CDR3 length equals 14 residues. In germline, CDR1 is SNHLY, CDR2 FYNNEI. Of note for this clone: Its antigen is unidentified.

V gene TRBV2 combines with J gene TRBJ1-1, with D possibly TRBD1 on 6 matching bases. The material was CD4+ or CD8+ T cells sorted from blood, obtained in a trial of the OX40 agonist ivuxolimab. The clonotype comes from an adult with an advanced solid tumor such as melanoma, head and neck, liver or kidney cancer. The CDR3: CASRGDILNTEAFF. CDR3 in DNA: TGTGCCAGCAGGGGGGACATATTGAACACTGAAGCTTTCTTT.